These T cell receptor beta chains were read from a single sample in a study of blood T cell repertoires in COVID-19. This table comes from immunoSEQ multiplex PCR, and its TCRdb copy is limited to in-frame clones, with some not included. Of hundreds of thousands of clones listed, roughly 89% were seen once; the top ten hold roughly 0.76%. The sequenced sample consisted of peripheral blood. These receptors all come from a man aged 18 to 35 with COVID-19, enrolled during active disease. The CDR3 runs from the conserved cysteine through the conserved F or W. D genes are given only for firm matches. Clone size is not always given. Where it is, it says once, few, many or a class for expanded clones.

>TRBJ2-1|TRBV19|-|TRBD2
TGTGCCAGTAGTATGTTAGGAGCGGGGGATGAGCAGTTCTTC
CASSMLGAGDEQFF
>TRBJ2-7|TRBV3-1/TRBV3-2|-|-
TGTGCCAGCAGCCTAACAGGATTC
CASSLTGF
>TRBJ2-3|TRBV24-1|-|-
TGTGCCACACGAACAGCAGATACGCAGTATTTT
CATRTADTQYF
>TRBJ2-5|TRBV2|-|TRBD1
TGTGCCAGCACTAACAGGGGAATAAAAGAGACCCAGTACTTC
CASTNRGIKETQYF
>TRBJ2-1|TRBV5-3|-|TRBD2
TGTGCCAGAAGCTCCCGACTAGCGGACAGCTCCTACAATGAGCAGTTCTTC
CARSSRLADSSYNEQFF
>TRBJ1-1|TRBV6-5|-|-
TGTGCCAGCAGTTACTCGCGCCGGGTAGGCACTGAAGCTTTCTTT
CASSYSRRVGTEAFF
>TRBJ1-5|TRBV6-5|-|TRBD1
TGTGCCAGCACCTTCGACGGGACAGGGACGGAGCCCCAGCATTTT
CASTFDGTGTEPQHF
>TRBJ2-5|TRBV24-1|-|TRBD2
TGTGCCACCAGTGGAGCTAGCGGGAGAAAGACCCAGTACTTC
CATSGASGRKTQYF
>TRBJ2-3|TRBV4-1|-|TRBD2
TGCGCCAGCAGCCAAATTGTAGCGGGAGGTATTACGCAGTATTTT
CASSQIVAGGITQYF
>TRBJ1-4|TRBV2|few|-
TGTGCCAGCAGTGAAGGGACAACAACTAATGAAAAACTGTTTTTT
CASSEGTTTNEKLFF
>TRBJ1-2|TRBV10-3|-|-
TGTGCCATCAGTGACCCGGACAGAAACTATGGCTACACCTTC
CAISDPDRNYGYTF
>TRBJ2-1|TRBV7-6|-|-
TGTGCCAGCAGCCTTGGCGGGACTGAGCAGTTCTTC
CASSLGGTEQFF
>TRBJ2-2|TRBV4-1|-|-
TGCGCCAGCAGCCCTTCCCCCCTAGTGGGACTTAACACCGGGGAGCTGTTTTTT
CASSPSPLVGLNTGELFF
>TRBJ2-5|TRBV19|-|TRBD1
TGTGCCAGTAGTATCCTTGGGACAGGGGTGGGAGAGACCCAGTACTTC
CASSILGTGVGETQYF
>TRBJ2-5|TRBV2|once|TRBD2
TGTGCCAGCATGTTCGGGGGAGGGCAAGAGACCCAGTACTTC
CASMFGGGQETQYF
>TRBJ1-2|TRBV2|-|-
TGTGCCAGCAGGCCCGGGACGGGGACACTTGGCTACACCTTC
CASRPGTGTLGYTF
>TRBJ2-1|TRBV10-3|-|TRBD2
TGTGCCATCAGTGAGTCAGGGGGGACTAGCGTCAATGAGCAGTTCTTC
CAISESGGTSVNEQFF
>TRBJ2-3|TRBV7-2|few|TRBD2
TGTGCCAGCAGCTTAGTGTCGGCTAGCGGGAGTGGGATAGGGGATACGCAGTATTTT
CASSLVSASGSGIGDTQYF
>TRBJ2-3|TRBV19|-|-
TGTGCCAGTAGTACCACGGGAAGTGGGACAGATACGCAGTATTTT
CASSTTGSGTDTQYF
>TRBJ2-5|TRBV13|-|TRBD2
TGTGCCAGCAGCCAGTGGGGGACTAGCGGGGTCAAGTACTTC
CASSQWGTSGVKYF
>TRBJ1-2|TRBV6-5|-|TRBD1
TGTGCCAGCAGACACAGGGGGACTAACTATGGCTACACCTTC
CASRHRGTNYGYTF
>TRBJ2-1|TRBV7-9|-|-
TGTGCCAGCAGCTTGGGACTCCCGGCCTACAATGAGCAGTTCTTC
CASSLGLPAYNEQFF
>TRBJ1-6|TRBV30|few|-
TGTGCCTGCCACCAGGGAATTCGCTCCTATAATTCACCCCTCCACTTT
CACHQGIRSYNSPLHF
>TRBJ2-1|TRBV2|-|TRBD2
TGTGCCATTCCGACAGGCGGGACTAGCGGATACCTAGGGGATGAGCAGTTCTTC
CAIPTGGTSGYLGDEQFF
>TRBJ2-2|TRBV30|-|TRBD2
TGTGCCTGGAGTAGGGGAGCGGGAACGAACACCGGGGAGCTGTTTTTT
CAWSRGAGTNTGELFF
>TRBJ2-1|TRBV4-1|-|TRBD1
TGCGCCAGCAGCAAGGGACAGGGAGTAAACAATGAGCAGTTCTTC
CASSKGQGVNNEQFF
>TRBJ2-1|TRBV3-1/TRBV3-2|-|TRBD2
TGTGCCAGCAGCCAAGATTCGCGGGGGACTTGGAATGAGCAGTTCTTC
CASSQDSRGTWNEQFF
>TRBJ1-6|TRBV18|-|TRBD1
TGTGCCAGCTCACAGGACAGGGATAATTCACCCCTCCACTTT
CASSQDRDNSPLHF
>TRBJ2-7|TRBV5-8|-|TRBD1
TGTGCCAGCAGCTTGACCGGGACAGGGCTGATCGAGCAGTACTTC
CASSLTGTGLIEQYF
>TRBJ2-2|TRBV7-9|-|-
TGTGCCAGCAGCTTTGTTGAAGGGGAAGGGGAGCTGTTTTTT
CASSFVEGEGELFF
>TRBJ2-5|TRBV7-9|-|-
TGTGCCAGCAGCCCAGGATTGGAGACCCAGTACTTC
CASSPGLETQYF
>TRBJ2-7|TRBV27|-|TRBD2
TGTGCCAGCAGCGGAACTAGCGGGGGGACCTACGAGCAGTACTTC
CASSGTSGGTYEQYF